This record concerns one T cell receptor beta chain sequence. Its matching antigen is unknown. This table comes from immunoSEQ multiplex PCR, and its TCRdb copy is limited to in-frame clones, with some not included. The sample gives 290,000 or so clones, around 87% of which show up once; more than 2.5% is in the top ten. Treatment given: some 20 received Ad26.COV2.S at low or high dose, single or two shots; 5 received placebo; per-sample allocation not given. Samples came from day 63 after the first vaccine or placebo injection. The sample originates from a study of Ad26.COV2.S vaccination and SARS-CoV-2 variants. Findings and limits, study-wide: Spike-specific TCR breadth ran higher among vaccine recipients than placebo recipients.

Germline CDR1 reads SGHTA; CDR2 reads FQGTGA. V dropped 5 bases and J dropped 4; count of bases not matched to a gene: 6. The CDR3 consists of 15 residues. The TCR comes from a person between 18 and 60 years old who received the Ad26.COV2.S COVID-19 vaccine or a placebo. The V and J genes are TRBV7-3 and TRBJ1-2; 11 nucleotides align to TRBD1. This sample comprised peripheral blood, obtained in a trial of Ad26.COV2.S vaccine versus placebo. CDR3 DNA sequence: TGTGCCAGCAGCCCAGGACAGGGGGCATTCTATGGCTACACCTTC. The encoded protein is CASSPGQGAFYGYTF.